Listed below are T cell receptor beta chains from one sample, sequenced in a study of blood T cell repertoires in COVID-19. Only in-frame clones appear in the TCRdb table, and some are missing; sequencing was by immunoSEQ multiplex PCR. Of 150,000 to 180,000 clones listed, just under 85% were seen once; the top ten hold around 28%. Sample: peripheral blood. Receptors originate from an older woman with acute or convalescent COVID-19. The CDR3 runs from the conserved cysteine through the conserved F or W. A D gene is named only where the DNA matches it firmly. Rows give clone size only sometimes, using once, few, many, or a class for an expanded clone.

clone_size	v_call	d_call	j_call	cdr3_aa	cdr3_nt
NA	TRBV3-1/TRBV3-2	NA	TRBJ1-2	CASSPDRGYGYTF	TGTGCCAGCAGCCCTGACCGGGGCTATGGCTACACCTTC
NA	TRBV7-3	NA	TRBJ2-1	CASSQSLTVNEQFF	TGTGCCAGCAGCCAATCTTTGACAGTCAATGAGCAGTTCTTC
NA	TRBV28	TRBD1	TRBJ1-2	CASSLGQGLNYGYTF	TGTGCCAGCAGTTTAGGACAGGGTCTTAACTATGGCTACACCTTC
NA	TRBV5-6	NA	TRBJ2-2	CASSLGVNTGELFF	TGTGCCAGCAGCCTGGGAGTGAACACCGGGGAGCTGTTTTTT
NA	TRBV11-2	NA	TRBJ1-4	CASSSTLRVRKANEKLFF	TGTGCCAGCAGCTCGACGCTACGGGTTAGGAAGGCTAATGAAAAACTGTTTTTT
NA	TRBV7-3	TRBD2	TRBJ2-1	CASSLRAAGGPDEQFF	TGTGCCAGCAGCTTAAGGGCAGCGGGGGGGCCCGATGAGCAGTTCTTC
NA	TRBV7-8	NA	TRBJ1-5	CASSLAEWGGNQPQHF	TGTGCCAGCAGCTTAGCGGAATGGGGGGGAAATCAGCCCCAGCATTTT
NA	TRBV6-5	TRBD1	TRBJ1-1	CASSYSVTGGVVPFF	TGTGCCAGCAGTTACTCTGTGACAGGGGGGGTGGTACCTTTCTTT
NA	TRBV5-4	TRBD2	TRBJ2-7	CASSLGGTSLNEQYF	TGTGCCAGCAGCTTGGGGGGGACTAGTCTTAACGAGCAGTACTTC
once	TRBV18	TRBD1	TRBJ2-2	CASSPLTGMETGELFF	TGTGCCAGCTCGCCGTTGACAGGGATGGAAACCGGGGAGCTGTTTTTT
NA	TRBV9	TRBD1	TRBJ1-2	CASSVDRGRAIGYTF	TGTGCCAGCAGCGTTGACAGGGGGCGGGCAATTGGCTACACCTTC